The 27 T cell receptor beta chains below all came from one sample that was sequenced in a study of regulatory T cells in long-lasting Graves disease. Sequencing libraries for TCR beta were prepared with iRepertoire HTBI primers and Arm-PCR of CDR3 regions. TCRdb fed the multiplex PCR reads into MiXCR, producing one record per CDR3 protein. The sample carries some 450,000 distinct CDR3 sequences, 23% recorded once. Time point given: persistent/refractory GD, antithyroid drugs over 5 years with positive TRAb. Following extraction of RNA from PBMCs, that RNA was used to make the TCR library. The sequenced sample was peripheral blood mononuclear cells (PBMCs), obtained when the disease was refractory, from a patient treated with antithyroid drugs. These receptors were collected from a female donor with Graves disease.

V gene TRBV28 combines with J gene TRBJ2-1; 8 bases agree with TRBD2. The CDR3 spans 15 residues. Germline V gives CDR1 MDHEN, CDR2 SYDVKM. The V gene end was trimmed by 6 bases and the J gene end by 5 bases; junction bases not matched to a gene: 9. The CDR3 loop reads CASRLRLAPHNEQFF. The CDR3 DNA reads TGTGCCAGCAGACTAAGACTAGCGCCCCACAATGAGCAGTTCTTC.

The V gene is TRBV3-1, the J gene TRBJ2-1; 13 bases agree with TRBD2. Germline V gene sequence: CDR1 LGHDT, CDR2 YNNKEL (reference sequence). The junction had 1 base not matched to a gene; V was cut back by 1 base and J by 7 bases. CDR3 length equals 15 residues. CDR3: CASSQGTSGRNEQFF. CDR3 DNA sequence: TGTGCCAGCAGCCAAGGGACTAGCGGGAGAAATGAGCAGTTCTTC.

This clonotype was seen many times. The chain links TRBV7-9 to TRBJ2-5, with 14 positions matching TRBD2. After removal of 4 bases from V and 4 bases from J, the junction contained 2 bases not matched to a gene. Germline lookup yields CDR1 SEHNR and CDR2 FQNEAQ (reference sequence). This CDR3 is built from 15 residues. The CDR3 DNA sequence: TGTGCCAGCAGCTACGGGACTAGCGGGAGAGAGACCCAGTACTTC. It is translated as CASSYGTSGRETQYF.

This chain links TRBV20-1 with TRBJ2-7, with 7 bases that match TRBD2. After removal of 1 base from V and 6 bases from J, the junction contained 9 bases not matched to a gene. CDR3 length equals 14 residues. Germline V gene lookup returns CDR1 DFQATT and CDR2 SNEGSKA (reference sequence). As DNA, the CDR3 is TGCAGTGCTAGAGCTCGGGCGGGAGTCGGCGAGCAGTACTTC. Its translation is CSARARAGVGEQYF.

This clonotype appeared a few times. The chain couples TRBV18 to TRBJ1-6; 7 nucleotides align to TRBD1. The ends lost 4 bases at V and 5 bases at J; junction bases unmatched: 5. Germline V gene sequence: CDR1 KGHSH, CDR2 LQKENI. This CDR3 has 15 amino acids. The CDR3 sequence is CASSRMGQNNSPLHF. The CDR3 DNA reads TGTGCCAGCTCACGGATGGGACAGAATAATTCACCCCTCCACTTT.

This clonotype came up a few times. This chain connects TRBV14 to TRBJ1-6, with D possibly being TRBD1 (6 bases). Germline lookup yields CDR1 SGHDN and CDR2 FVKESK. The V and J ends lost 3 bases and 7 bases respectively, with 10 bases between them. This CDR3 comprises 14 residues. The CDR3 DNA reads TGTGCCAGCAGCCAGACAGGACGAAATTCACCCCTCCACTTT. Encoded protein: CASSQTGRNSPLHF.

This clonotype was recorded a few times. The V gene is TRBV16, the J gene TRBJ1-5; possibly TRBD1 for D (6 bases). The ends were cut back, 2 bases at V and 0 bases at J, with 8 bases in the middle. The CDR3 sequence is 15 residues long. Germline V CDR1 and CDR2: KGHSY, FQNENV. The CDR3 spells CASSQGGLSNQPQHF. The CDR3 DNA sequence: TGTGCCAGCAGCCAAGGGGGGCTTAGCAATCAGCCCCAGCATTTT.

This clonotype was seen more than once but under ten times. The CDR3 loop reads CASSIGSYEQYF. The CDR3 DNA reads TGTGCCAGTAGTATAGGATCCTACGAGCAGTACTTC. This rearrangement joins TRBV19 to TRBJ2-7; no clear D gene. The CDR3 loop spans 12 amino acids. Germline loops: CDR1 LNHDA, CDR2 SQIVND (reference sequence). The V end lost 1 base, the J end lost 1 base, and 2 bases lay between the germline ends.

The rearrangement joins TRBV5-1 to TRBJ1-2; 9 bases are shared with TRBD1. With V trimmed by 3 bases and J by 4 bases, 7 bases remained unmatched. Germline-derived CDR1 and CDR2 are SGHRS and YFSETQ. The CDR3 totals 15 residues. CDR3 bases: TGCGCCAGCAGCTCCCAGACAGGGGGAGGCTATGGCTACACCTTC. This gives the protein CASSSQTGGGYGYTF.

The chain uses TRBV20-1 and TRBJ2-5; tentatively, D is TRBD2 (6 bases). The DNA end favors TRBJ2-1, so the J call may be wrong. The CDR3 sequence is 14 residues long. CDR1 and CDR2 from the germline V gene are DFQATT and SNEGSKA (reference sequence). The CDR3 sequence: CSARGAGTPDEQFF. The CDR3 DNA is TGCAGTGCTAGAGGGGCGGGAACTCCGGATGAGCAGTTCTTC.

A few counts support this clonotype. The genes are TRBV29-1 and TRBJ2-5, with D unresolved. Germline V CDR1 and CDR2: SQVTM, ANQGSEA. V gave up 1 base and J gave up 1 base, with 13 bases separating them. This CDR3 region has 15 residues. CDR3 residues: CSVEGGVMGQETQYF. The CDR3 region has the DNA TGCAGCGTTGAAGGTGGGGTGATGGGCCAAGAGACCCAGTACTTC.

This chain links TRBV6-1 with TRBJ2-4, with TRBD2 matching 7 bases. The V gene end was trimmed by 7 bases and the J gene end by 9 bases; junction bases not matched to a gene: 6. The germline gives CDR1 MNHNS, CDR2 SASEGT. The CDR3 extends over 12 amino acids. CDR3 DNA sequence: TGTGCCAGCAACCCCTTAGCGGGCATTCAGTACTTC. Translated: CASNPLAGIQYF.

The genes are TRBV28 and TRBJ2-7; D unresolved. Trimming took 2 bases from V and 5 from J, leaving 13 bases between them. Germline V gene sequence: CDR1 MDHEN, CDR2 SYDVKM. The CDR3 contains 14 residues. The CDR3 protein is CASSLLWGGNEQYF. CDR3 in DNA: TGTGCCAGCAGTTTACTCTGGGGTGGCAACGAGCAGTACTTC.

This clonotype was observed a few times. The CDR3 is CASRGGTGDTGELFF. The CDR3 nucleotides are TGTGCCAGTAGGGGGGGGACAGGGGACACCGGGGAGCTGTTTTTT. The V and J genes are TRBV28 and TRBJ2-2, with 10 nucleotides matching TRBD1. With 9 bases clipped from V and 3 bases from J, the junction kept 7 bases outside the gene matches. This CDR3 has 15 residues. Per the germline V gene, CDR1 is MDHEN and CDR2 is SYDVKM.

This clonotype is a singleton in its sample. This chain links TRBV18 with TRBJ2-5, with 11 bases lining up with TRBD2. CDR1 and CDR2 (germline): KGHSH, LQKENI. The CDR3 has 13 amino acids. After removal of 8 bases from V and 13 bases from J, the junction contained 12 bases not matched to a gene. The CDR3 reads CASENGLAGSSYF. DNA for the CDR3: TGTGCCAGCGAGAATGGACTAGCGGGCTCCTCGTACTTC.

This clonotype was counted a few times. This sequence joins TRBV7-9 and TRBJ1-1; D unresolved. Per germline, CDR1 SEHNR and CDR2 FQNEAQ (reference sequence). The V end lost 3 bases, the J end lost 0 bases, and 8 bases lay between the germline ends. The CDR3 spans 14 residues. The CDR3 nucleotides read TGTGCCAGCAGCTTGGAAATGATGAACACTGAAGCTTTCTTT. This sequence encodes CASSLEMMNTEAFF.

The chain joins TRBV29-1 to TRBJ2-2, with 10 nucleotides matching TRBD2. The CDR3 totals 14 residues. J lost 8 bases, V lost 4 bases, and 7 bases had no gene match. Germline assignment: CDR1 SQVTM and CDR2 ANQGSEA. The CDR3 here is CSVVSSGRAGELFF. CDR3 bases: TGCAGCGTTGTGTCCAGCGGGAGGGCTGGGGAGCTGTTTTTT.

This clonotype was found many times. The chain links TRBV20-1 to TRBJ2-7; 8 positions agree with TRBD2. With 6 bases clipped from V and 2 bases from J, the junction kept 9 bases outside the gene matches. The V gene's germline CDR1 is DFQATT and CDR2 SNEGSKA (reference sequence). The CDR3 length is 14 residues. The CDR3, as DNA: TGCAGTGCCCGAGAAGCACTAGCGGCCTACGAGCAGTACTTC. Amino acids: CSAREALAAYEQYF.

The rearrangement uses TRBV6-5 and TRBJ2-2, with 14 nucleotides matching TRBD2. V was clipped by 3 bases and J by 6 bases; unmatched bases: 6. Germline assignment: CDR1 MNHEY and CDR2 SVGAGI. This CDR3 has 17 amino acids. The CDR3 nucleotides are TGTGCCAGCAGTTATCGAGGACTAGCGGGAGGAGCCGGGGAGCTGTTTTTT. It yields the protein CASSYRGLAGGAGELFF.

This clonotype has a handful of counts. This chain links TRBV10-3 with TRBJ1-1; D call uncertain. CDR3 length: 13 amino acids. Trimming pared 8 bases from V and 0 bases from J, leaving 10 bases between. Germline CDR1 is ENHRY and CDR2 is SYGVKD. CDR3 residues: CAIARGMNTEAFF. In nucleotides, the CDR3 is TGTGCCATCGCTCGAGGTATGAACACTGAAGCTTTCTTT.

The J gene is TRBJ1-2, the V gene TRBV20-1, with D possibly TRBD1 on 5 matching bases. V lost 4 bases and J lost 4, with 22 bases in between. CDR1 and CDR2 from the germline V gene are DFQATT and SNEGSKA (reference sequence). The CDR3 has 16 amino acids. CDR3 residues: CSATRDEGLGGYGYTF. The CDR3 DNA reads as TGCAGTGCTACCCGGGACGAGGGGTTAGGCGGCTATGGCTACACCTTC.

The chain recombines TRBV6-2 or TRBV6-3 with TRBJ1-5; weak D call: TRBD1 (6 bases). CDR3 length: 13 amino acids. Trimming took off 7 bases at V and 5 bases at J, with 12 bases between the two ends. Germline V CDR1 and CDR2: MNHEY, SVGEGT. DNA for the CDR3: TGTGCCAGCAAGCCCCAGGGGTATCAGCCCCAGCATTTT. This codes for CASKPQGYQPQHF.

A few counts support this clonotype. The V and J genes are TRBV15 and TRBJ1-6; TRBD1 might be the D (6 bases). V lost 5 bases and J 9 bases, leaving 29 bases between the germline ends. The V gene's germline CDR1 is LNHNV and CDR2 YYDKDF (reference sequence). The CDR3 covers 19 residues. CDR3: CATSRLSGGRSPARSPLHF. The CDR3 DNA reads as TGTGCCACCAGCCGTTTATCGGGGGGCCGCAGCCCCGCTCGTTCACCCCTCCACTTT.

This clonotype was found many times. The chain links TRBV7-8 to TRBJ2-5; 7 bases are a match to TRBD2. This CDR3 is built from 16 residues. The V gene end was trimmed by 0 bases and the J gene end by 1 base; junction bases not matched to a gene: 5. The germline gives CDR1 SGHVS, CDR2 FQNEAQ. CDR3 nucleotide sequence: TGTGCCAGCAGCTTAGCTGGGCGGGGGATCCAAGAGACCCAGTACTTC. Its protein product is CASSLAGRGIQETQYF.

The V and J genes are TRBV12-3 or TRBV12-4 and TRBJ1-5; 10 bases fit TRBD1. The junction had 1 base not matched to a gene; V was cut back by 4 bases and J by 7 bases. The CDR3 runs to 13 residues. The CDR3: CASSWGQGQPQHF. The CDR3 coding sequence is TGTGCCAGCAGTTGGGGACAGGGGCAGCCCCAGCATTTT.

This clonotype was detected only a few times. As the CDR3 is not closed by the conserved phenylalanine or tryptophan, this likely results from a read error. The rearrangement uses TRBV2 and TRBJ2-7, with D tentatively TRBD2 (5 bases). The CDR3 loop spans 15 amino acids. Germline CDR1 is SNHLY and CDR2 is FYNNEI. Trimming removed 7 bases at V and 2 bases at J, with 18 bases between. The CDR3: CASKSASTSTYEQYS. DNA for the CDR3: TGTGCCAGCAAGTCGGCTAGCACCTCAACCTACGAGCAGTACTCC.

The CDR3 DNA is TGTGCCATCAGTGAGTCCCAGGGGACCTACGAGCAGTACTTC. Translating gives CAISESQGTYEQYF. V is TRBV10-3 and J is TRBJ2-7; possibly TRBD1 for D (6 bases). Trimming cost V 0 bases and J 2 bases, with 8 bases left between them. The germline V gene has CDR1 ENHRY and CDR2 SYGVKD. The CDR3 consists of 14 residues.